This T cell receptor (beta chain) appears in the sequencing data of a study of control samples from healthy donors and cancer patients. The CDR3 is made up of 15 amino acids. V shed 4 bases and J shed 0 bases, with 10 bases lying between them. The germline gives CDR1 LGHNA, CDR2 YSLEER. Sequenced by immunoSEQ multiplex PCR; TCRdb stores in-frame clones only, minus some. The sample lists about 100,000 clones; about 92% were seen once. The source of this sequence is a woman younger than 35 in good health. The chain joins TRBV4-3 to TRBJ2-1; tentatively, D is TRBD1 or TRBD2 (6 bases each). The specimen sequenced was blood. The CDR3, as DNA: TGCGCCAGCAGCCCGGGGGCGGTCTCCTACAATGAGCAGTTCTTC. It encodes CASSPGAVSYNEQFF.